This TCR beta chain comes out of a study of cytomegalovirus exposure and HLA in healthy donors. It was with 60 Vbeta and 13 Jbeta primers that the PCR ran. Libraries were prepared by immunoSEQ multiplex PCR; TCRdb keeps only in-frame clonotypes and omits some of them. Of around 190,000 clones listed, 70% to 90% were seen once; the top ten hold approximately 2.2%. Per germline, CDR1 GTSNPN and CDR2 SVGIG (reference sequence). The CDR3 loop spans 17 amino acids. Germline trimming cut 3 bases from V and 0 bases from J; bases unmatched to any gene: 5. Sequencing input: PBMCs. This TCR came from a woman aged 45-65 years in good health and CMV-seronegative. The V and J genes are TRBV30 and TRBJ2-1; 13 bases match TRBD2. CDR3 nucleotides: TGTGCCTGGAGCCTACTAGCGGGAGGGAGCTCCTACAATGAGCAGTTCTTC. As protein: CAWSLLAGGSSYNEQFF.